One sample yielded the 29 T cell receptor beta chains listed below, sequenced in a study of blood T cell repertoires in COVID-19. Clones were read by immunoSEQ multiplex PCR, and TCRdb kept only the in-frame ones, dropping some. The table lists 150,000 or so clones, 85% to 90% of them singletons. Sequencing was performed on peripheral blood. All receptors derive from a man aged 80 or over with acute or convalescent COVID-19.

The chain joins TRBV6-4 to TRBJ1-1; D not certain. The CDR3 is 13 amino acids. V was cut by 4 bases and J by 0 bases, with 6 bases left in between. Germline CDR1 MRHNA, CDR2 SNTAGT. This CDR3 reads CASSGEMNTEAFF. CDR3 DNA sequence: TGTGCCAGCAGTGGGGAGATGAACACTGAAGCTTTCTTT.

V gene TRBV5-6 combines with J gene TRBJ1-1; TRBD1 is a possible D gene (5 bases). CDR3 length: 16 amino acids. Per germline, CDR1 SGHDT and CDR2 YYEEEE. V was trimmed by 0 bases and J by 4 bases, leaving 16 bases between them. CDR3 residues: CASSLVGLGSGTEAFF. The CDR3 DNA reads as TGTGCCAGCAGCTTGGTGGGACTGGGGAGTGGCACTGAAGCTTTCTTT.

V gene TRBV7-8 combines with J gene TRBJ2-2; tentative D call: TRBD2 (7 bases). The CDR3 has 13 amino acids. Germline assignment: CDR1 SGHVS and CDR2 FQNEAQ. Trimming cost V 5 bases and J 7 bases, with 11 bases left between them. The CDR3 region has the DNA TGTGCCAGCAGCAAAGGGGGGGACGGGGAGCTGTTTTTT. Protein product: CASSKGGDGELFF.

The chain links TRBV19 to TRBJ1-1; 9 nucleotides align to TRBD1. The ends lost 7 bases at V and 7 bases at J; junction bases unmatched: 7. CDR1 is LNHDA and CDR2 is SQIVND in the germline V gene (reference sequence). The CDR3 runs to 13 residues. This CDR3 reads CASNTGGGIEAFF. The DNA of the CDR3 is TGTGCCAGTAATACAGGGGGCGGGATTGAAGCTTTCTTT.

This rearrangement joins TRBV5-1 to TRBJ2-5; 7 nucleotides align to TRBD2. Germline V gives CDR1 SGHRS, CDR2 YFSETQ. J lost 3 bases, V lost 0 bases, and 8 bases had no gene match. The CDR3 sequence is 16 residues long. The CDR3 sequence: CASSLGPSGRKETQYF. CDR3 sequence (DNA): TGCGCCAGCAGCTTGGGCCCTAGCGGACGAAAAGAGACCCAGTACTTC.

The rearrangement uses TRBV24-1 and TRBJ1-2; no reliable D call. V was pared by 3 bases and J by 6 bases, with 10 bases between. The CDR3 is made up of 13 amino acids. The germline CDR1 and CDR2 sequences are KGHDR and SFDVKD. The DNA of the CDR3 is TGTGCCACCAGTGATCTAGGCCCAGATGGCTACACCTTC. This gives the protein CATSDLGPDGYTF.

The chain has TRBV4-1 and TRBJ2-2, with a possible D match to TRBD1 (6 bases). The CDR3 loop spans 16 amino acids. V was clipped by 1 base and J by 4 bases, with 13 bases between them. Per germline, CDR1 MGHRA and CDR2 YSYEKL. CDR3 nucleotide sequence: TGCGCCAGCAGCCAAGGACAGGCCCCCCGCACCGGGGAGCTGTTTTTT. Protein product: CASSQGQAPRTGELFF.

V gene TRBV5-1 combines with J gene TRBJ2-2; a possible D gene is TRBD2 (6 bases). V gave up 0 bases and J gave up 4 bases, with 19 bases separating them. CDR3 size: 18 residues. CDR1 and CDR2 (germline): SGHRS, YFSETQ. The CDR3 here is CASSLAAGSGLRTGELFF. Here the CDR3 DNA reads TGCGCCAGCAGCTTGGCGGCAGGATCTGGACTACGCACCGGGGAGCTGTTTTTT.

The chain carries TRBV10-3 and TRBJ2-5; 11 positions agree with TRBD2. The CDR3 contains 15 residues. Losses at the gene ends were 6 bases for V and 5 bases for J; bases not matched to a gene: 8. Germline CDR1 reads ENHRY; CDR2 reads SYGVKD. This CDR3 reads CAISLLAGVFETQYF. DNA of the CDR3: TGTGCCATCAGCCTACTAGCGGGAGTGTTTGAGACCCAGTACTTC.

The chain combines TRBV18 with TRBJ2-4; no clear D gene. The CDR3 spans 12 residues. Germline V gene sequence: CDR1 KGHSH, CDR2 LQKENI. The V end lost 3 bases, the J end lost 3 bases, and 3 bases lay between the germline ends. The CDR3 protein is CASSPVKNIQYF. Written as DNA, the CDR3 is TGTGCCAGCTCACCCGTCAAAAACATTCAGTACTTC.

This chain uses TRBV3-1 (or the pseudogene TRBV3-2) with TRBJ2-5, with 10 bases fitting TRBD2. Germline V gene sequence: CDR1 LGHDT, CDR2 YNNKEL (reference sequence). The junction had 12 bases not matched to a gene; V was cut back by 3 bases and J by 5 bases. The CDR3 is 17 residues long. DNA for the CDR3: TGTGCCAGCAGCCATTCAGGACTAGCGGCAACCGGGGAGACCCAGTACTTC. It translates to CASSHSGLAATGETQYF.

V is TRBV27 and J is TRBJ1-6, with unresolved D. The CDR3 loop spans 11 amino acids. Per germline, CDR1 MNHEY and CDR2 SMNVEV (reference sequence). V lost 2 bases, J lost 14 bases, and 7 bases lay in between. The CDR3 loop is CASSLQITLHF. CDR3 sequence (DNA): TGTGCCAGCAGTTTACAGATCACCCTCCACTTT.

The rearrangement uses TRBV27 and TRBJ1-6; 9 nucleotides agree with TRBD1. Germline values: CDR1 MNHEY, CDR2 SMNVEV (reference sequence). V trimming: 6 bases; J trimming: 10 bases; junction bases outside the gene matches: 13. The CDR3 has 16 residues. CDR3 DNA: TGTGCCAGCAGCCCACTTCCGGGACAGGGTTCATCACCCCTCCACTTT. Protein: CASSPLPGQGSSPLHF.

This clone was seen a single time. This rearrangement joins TRBV3-1 (or the pseudogene TRBV3-2) to TRBJ1-1; 7 bases map to TRBD1. The V segment lost 3 bases and the J segment 6 bases; nucleotides outside the gene matches: 10. This CDR3 contains 15 residues. CDR1 LGHDT and CDR2 YNNKEL come from the germline V gene (reference sequence). This CDR3 is CASSQYAGGKSEAFF. CDR3 sequence (DNA): TGTGCCAGCAGCCAGTATGCAGGGGGTAAGTCTGAAGCTTTCTTT.

The chain has TRBV6-6 and TRBJ2-1; D unresolved. The CDR3 length is 13 residues. The germline CDR1 and CDR2 sequences are MNHNY and SVGAGI (reference sequence). Trimming removed 7 bases from V and 3 bases from J, with 10 bases in between. CDR3 sequence reads: CASTSPLYNEQFF. CDR3 DNA: TGTGCCAGCACCTCCCCTCTCTACAATGAGCAGTTCTTC.

The V call is TRBV5-1, the J call TRBJ1-2, with 11 nucleotides matching TRBD1. The length of the CDR3 is 17 residues. The V segment lost 3 bases and the J segment 0 bases; nucleotides outside the gene matches: 7. The germline V gene encodes CDR1 SGHRS and CDR2 YFSETQ. The CDR3 protein is CASSSGQGGLANYGYTF. In DNA, the CDR3 is TGCGCCAGCAGCTCGGGACAGGGGGGATTAGCTAACTATGGCTACACCTTC.

This chain connects TRBV3-1 (or the pseudogene TRBV3-2) to TRBJ2-3, with 11 positions matching TRBD2. Germline V CDR1 and CDR2: LGHDT, YNNKEL (reference sequence). V shed 6 bases, J shed 3 bases, and the junction held 5 bases outside the gene matches. The CDR3 has 15 amino acids. CDR3 sequence (DNA): TGTGCCAGCAGGCCAGCTAGCGGGGGGACAGATACGCAGTATTTT. Protein product: CASRPASGGTDTQYF.

J is TRBJ2-1 and V is TRBV6-5; TRBD1 might be the D (6 bases). The germline V gene encodes CDR1 MNHEY and CDR2 SVGAGI. The CDR3 runs to 11 residues. The V and J ends lost 4 bases and 14 bases respectively, with 12 bases between them. The CDR3 DNA reads as TGTGCCAGCAGTTTAGGGACATCTAAGTTCTTC. Translating gives CASSLGTSKFF.

This clone has just one count. The rearrangement links TRBV4-1 to TRBJ1-5; D may be TRBD1 (6 bases). Trimming removed 0 bases from V and 6 bases from J, with 12 bases in between. This CDR3 is 15 amino acids long. The V gene's germline CDR1 is MGHRA and CDR2 YSYEKL. In DNA form, the CDR3 reads TGCGCCAGCAGCCAAGAAACAGGGTACGGTCAGCCCCAGCATTTT. This codes for CASSQETGYGQPQHF.

The V call is TRBV9, the J call TRBJ1-1; 8 positions match TRBD1. With 4 bases clipped from V and 1 base from J, the junction kept 6 bases outside the gene matches. Germline-derived CDR1 and CDR2 are SGDLS and YYNGEE. The CDR3 contains 15 residues. The CDR3 spells CASSMNRGRNTEAFF. The CDR3 DNA reads TGTGCCAGCAGCATGAACAGGGGGAGGAACACTGAAGCTTTCTTT.

This clone was recorded once. The chain employs TRBV27 and TRBJ1-5; D remains unclear. Germline CDR1 MNHEY, CDR2 SMNVEV (reference sequence). The V and J ends lost 6 bases and 0 bases respectively, with 6 bases between them. The CDR3 length is 13 residues. CDR3 region: CASRLVSNQPQHF. For the CDR3, the DNA is TGTGCCAGCAGACTAGTTAGCAATCAGCCCCAGCATTTT.

A single count supports this clone. This rearrangement joins TRBV28 to TRBJ1-2; D gene unclear. Germline V lookup: CDR1 MDHEN, CDR2 SYDVKM. The CDR3 is made up of 14 amino acids. Trimming removed 2 bases at V and 2 bases at J, with 9 bases between. Here the CDR3 DNA reads TGTGCCAGCAGTTTACCCCAGGAAAACTATGGCTACACCTTC. Protein sequence: CASSLPQENYGYTF.

The chain is built from TRBV30 and TRBJ1-4; D is unresolved. Trimming cost V 2 bases and J 7 bases, with 14 bases left between them. CDR1 and CDR2 from the germline V gene are GTSNPN and SVGIG (reference sequence). CDR3 size: 14 residues. The chain's CDR3 is CAWSLSPGGEKLFF. For the CDR3, the DNA is TGTGCCTGGAGTTTGTCTCCGGGAGGTGAAAAACTGTTTTTT.

This clone showed up just a few times. The rearrangement links TRBV9 to TRBJ2-3, with 10 bases aligning to TRBD1. The V gene end was trimmed by 0 bases and the J gene end by 7 bases; junction bases not matched to a gene: 5. This CDR3 contains 15 residues. Germline V lookup: CDR1 SGDLS, CDR2 YYNGEE. CDR3 bases: TGTGCCAGCAGCGTAGAGGGACAGGGGCCCCATACGCAGTATTTT. Translation: CASSVEGQGPHTQYF. Full variable domain (outside the CDR3, taken from reference TRBV9 and TRBJ2-3): DSGVTQTPKHLITATGQRVTLRCSPRSGDLSVYWYQQSLDQGLQFLIQYYNGEERAKGNILERFSAQQFPDLHSELNLSSLELGDSALYFCASSVEGQGPHTQYFGPGTRLTVL.

The J gene is TRBJ2-1, the V gene TRBV19; D perhaps matches TRBD1 (6 bases). Germline CDR1 and CDR2: LNHDA and SQIVND (reference sequence). This CDR3 has 12 amino acids. V was clipped by 8 bases and J by 9 bases, with 14 bases between them. Written as DNA, the CDR3 is TGTGCCAGTTCTTATGGGGGCGGTGAGCAGTTCTTC. This codes for CASSYGGGEQFF.

This clone showed up just a few times. The genes are TRBV6-1 and TRBJ2-5; D possibly corresponds to TRBD2 (5 bases). There are 15 residues in the CDR3. Germline CDR1 reads MNHNS; CDR2 reads SASEGT. The V end was cut by 1 base, the J end by 3 bases, with 12 bases between. CDR3 bases: TGTGCCAGCAGTGAAGGGAGGCTCCGAGAAGAGACCCAGTACTTC. Translating it yields CASSEGRLREETQYF.

Written as DNA, the CDR3 is TGTGCCAGCCAGGGAGTCGGCAGGGGGCTTCCAGATACGCAGTATTTT. Translation gives CASQGVGRGLPDTQYF. The V and J genes are TRBV18 and TRBJ2-3, with 8 bases fitting TRBD1. With V trimmed by 8 bases and J by 4 bases, 14 bases remained unmatched. Germline CDR1 is KGHSH and CDR2 is LQKENI. There are 16 residues in the CDR3.

This sequence joins TRBV11-2 and TRBJ2-5, with 13 bases aligning to TRBD2. Germline V gene sequence: CDR1 SGHAT, CDR2 FQNNGV. V trimming: 6 bases; J trimming: 5 bases; junction bases outside the gene matches: 9. CDR3 length: 16 amino acids. The CDR3 sequence is CASSEGGLAGMETQYF. CDR3 DNA: TGTGCCAGCAGTGAAGGGGGACTAGCGGGAATGGAGACCCAGTACTTC.

This sequence joins TRBV16 and TRBJ1-2, with D tentatively TRBD1 (6 bases). CDR3 length equals 14 residues. Germline CDR1 reads KGHSY; CDR2 reads FQNENV. V was cut by 2 bases and J by 7 bases, with 14 bases left in between. In DNA form, the CDR3 reads TGTGCCAGCAGCCAAATCAGGGGACGGGCTGGCTACACCTTC. Translated, it gives CASSQIRGRAGYTF.